These 20 T cell receptor beta chains came from one sample sequenced in a study of blood T cell repertoires in COVID-19. Libraries were prepared by immunoSEQ multiplex PCR; TCRdb keeps only in-frame clonotypes and omits some of them. This sample has 45,000 to 65,000 clones, with 80% to 90% found just once. Sequenced input: peripheral blood. The receptors originated from a human donor in a cohort sampled during active COVID-19.

This rearrangement joins TRBV7-9 to TRBJ1-3, with a weak D call TRBD1 (5 bases). Trimming removed 6 bases from V and 4 bases from J, with 10 bases in between. Germline V gene lookup returns CDR1 SEHNR and CDR2 FQNEAQ (reference sequence). The CDR3 sequence is 13 residues long. CDR3 loop: CASREGTGNTIYF. The CDR3 DNA reads TGTGCCAGCAGGGAGGGGACCGGAAACACCATATATTTT.

The chain employs TRBV5-4 and TRBJ2-1; 7 positions match TRBD1. Trimming took 0 bases from V and 7 from J; bases not matched to a gene: 7. CDR1 and CDR2 from the germline V gene are SGHNT and YYREEE (reference sequence). CDR3 size: 15 residues. CDR3 nucleotides: TGTGCCAGCAGCTTGGAGGGGGCAGTAAGTAATGAGCAGTTCTTC. This gives the protein CASSLEGAVSNEQFF.

This clone was seen once. The gene calls are TRBV5-6 and TRBJ2-7; 13 bases map to TRBD2. V was clipped by 4 bases and J by 6 bases; unmatched bases: 10. The CDR3 has 16 amino acids. Germline lookup yields CDR1 SGHDT and CDR2 YYEEEE. CDR3 coding DNA: TGTGCCAGCAGCCCGGGACTAGCGGGGATAGTGTTCGAGCAGTACTTC. As protein: CASSPGLAGIVFEQYF.

This CDR3 is CASSGLAGQPDTQYF. CDR3 DNA: TGTGCCAGCAGCGGACTAGCGGGTCAGCCAGATACGCAGTATTTT. V and J are TRBV9 and TRBJ2-3; 10 nucleotides agree with TRBD2. The CDR3 spans 15 residues. Germline lookup yields CDR1 SGDLS and CDR2 YYNGEE. Trimming took 3 bases from V and 4 from J; bases not matched to a gene: 5.

V usage is TRBV11-2 and J usage is TRBJ2-1, with TRBD1 matching 7 bases. Germline CDR1 reads SGHAT; CDR2 reads FQNNGV. V lost 5 bases to trimming and J lost 3 bases; unmatched junction nucleotides: 10. The CDR3 contains 16 residues. The DNA of the CDR3 is TGTGCCAGCAGCCTAAGGGGACAGATCAACTACAATGAGCAGTTCTTC. Translation: CASSLRGQINYNEQFF. Based on the CDR3 plus reference TRBV11-2 and TRBJ2-1, the full variable domain is EAGVAQSPRYKIIEKRQSVAFWCNPISGHATLYWYQQILGQGPKLLIQFQNNGVVDDSQLPKDRFSAERLKGVDSTLKIQPAKLEDSAVYLCASSLRGQINYNEQFFGPGTRLTVL.

CDR3 coding DNA: TGTGCCAGCAGCAGACAGCGTGCAACTAATGAAAAACTGTTTTTT. Translation gives CASSRQRATNEKLFF. This chain uses TRBV5-8 with TRBJ1-4; a weak D match, TRBD1 (5 bases). The V gene lost 4 bases and the J gene lost 0 bases, with 10 bases spanning the gap. Per the germline V gene, CDR1 is SGHTS and CDR2 is YDEGEE. The CDR3 contains 15 residues.

The chain has TRBV25-1 and TRBJ2-7; possibly TRBD1 for D (6 bases). CDR1 MGHDK and CDR2 SYGVNS come from the germline V gene. The length of the CDR3 is 13 residues. The ends were cut back, 4 bases at V and 5 bases at J, with 12 bases in the middle. The CDR3 DNA reads TGTGCCAGCAGTGGGGTTGGGGGCCACGAGCAGTACTTC. Encoded protein: CASSGVGGHEQYF.

This chain links TRBV6-5 with TRBJ1-1; D gene unclear. From germline, CDR1 is MNHEY and CDR2 SVGAGI. Between the trimmed V and J ends, which lost 8 bases and 0 bases, there was a span of 7 bases. CDR3 length: 12 residues. The chain's CDR3 is CASHNMNTEAFF. In DNA, the CDR3 is TGTGCCAGCCATAACATGAACACTGAAGCTTTCTTT.

This clone was seen only once. The chain has TRBV7-3 and TRBJ1-2, with 7 positions matching TRBD1. This CDR3 contains 13 residues. Germline CDR1 is SGHTA and CDR2 is FQGTGA. V lost 0 bases, J lost 7 bases, and 2 bases stayed unmatched. The CDR3 here is CASSLTTGSGYTF. For the CDR3, the DNA is TGTGCCAGCAGCTTAACGACAGGGAGTGGCTACACCTTC. The full variable domain, rest sourced from reference TRBV7-3 and TRBJ1-2, is GAGVSQTPSNKVTEKGKYVELRCDPISGHTALYWYRQSLGQGPEFLIYFQGTGAADDSGLPNDRFFAVRPEGSVSTLKIQRTERGDSAVYLCASSLTTGSGYTFGSGTRLTVV.

The V call is TRBV20-1, the J call TRBJ1-1; D not certain. Trimming removed 7 bases at V and 0 bases at J, with 6 bases between. CDR3 length equals 11 residues. Germline V gene lookup returns CDR1 DFQATT and CDR2 SNEGSKA (reference sequence). CDR3 DNA: TGCAGTGGGCAGTTGAACACTGAAGCTTTCTTT. Protein: CSGQLNTEAFF.

The rearrangement links TRBV6-5 to TRBJ2-7; TRBD2 aligns across 7 bases. Germline loops: CDR1 MNHEY, CDR2 SVGAGI. V lost 2 bases, J lost 5 bases, and 6 bases stayed unmatched. CDR3 length: 14 residues. The CDR3 region has the DNA TGTGCCAGCAGTTACCCGGGGAGGGCCCACGAGCAGTACTTC. It specifies CASSYPGRAHEQYF.

This sequence joins TRBV10-3 and TRBJ2-7; TRBD2 matches 13 bases. CDR1 ENHRY and CDR2 SYGVKD come from the germline V gene. Losses at the gene ends were 0 bases for V and 5 bases for J; bases not matched to a gene: 1. The length of the CDR3 is 15 residues. The CDR3 spells CAISESGLAGNEQYF. As DNA, the CDR3 is TGTGCCATCAGTGAGTCGGGACTAGCGGGAAACGAGCAGTACTTC.

The chain joins TRBV10-2 to TRBJ2-5, with 8 positions matching TRBD2. CDR3 length equals 16 residues. V lost 4 bases to trimming and J lost 7 bases; unmatched junction nucleotides: 14. Germline values: CDR1 WSHSY, CDR2 SAAADI. CDR3: CASSASRGAFRGTQYF. Written as DNA, the CDR3 is TGCGCCAGCAGTGCGTCGCGGGGGGCGTTCCGGGGGACCCAGTACTTC.

The chain recombines TRBV19 with TRBJ1-3; maybe TRBD1 (5 bases). The germline gives CDR1 LNHDA, CDR2 SQIVND (reference sequence). The CDR3 has 14 amino acids. Between the trimmed V and J ends, which lost 3 bases and 2 bases, there was a span of 8 bases. This chain's CDR3 is CASSIDSTGNTIYF. The CDR3 coding sequence is TGTGCCAGTAGTATTGACAGCACTGGAAACACCATATATTTT.

The chain recombines TRBV15 with TRBJ2-1; 11 bases fit TRBD2. Trimming removed 3 bases from V and 3 bases from J; junction bases left unmatched: 1. The CDR3 totals 15 residues. Germline V gives CDR1 LNHNV, CDR2 YYDKDF (reference sequence). Here the CDR3 reads CATSRGTSGYNEQFF. CDR3 bases: TGTGCCACCAGCAGGGGGACTAGCGGCTACAATGAGCAGTTCTTC. The variable domain in full, with the rest retrieved from reference TRBV15 and TRBJ2-1, is DAMVIQNPRYQVTQFGKPVTLSCSQTLNHNVMYWYQQKSSQAPKLLFHYYDKDFNNEADTPDNFQSRRPNTSFCFLDIRSPGLGDTAMYLCATSRGTSGYNEQFFGPGTRLTVL.

V is TRBV5-6 and J is TRBJ1-2; TRBD1 aligns across 8 bases. Germline V gene data show CDR1 as SGHDT and CDR2 as YYEEEE. The CDR3 sequence is 14 residues long. Trimming took 5 bases from V and 5 from J; bases not matched to a gene: 8. CDR3 loop: CASSPGGVGYGYTF. The CDR3 DNA sequence: TGTGCCAGCAGTCCAGGGGGCGTAGGTTATGGCTACACCTTC.

The CDR3 is CASSPRAVTGGPYTGELFF. In nucleotides, the CDR3 is TGCGCCAGCAGCCCGCGGGCGGTTACGGGGGGGCCTTACACCGGGGAGCTGTTTTTT. The J gene is TRBJ2-2, the V gene TRBV4-3; 8 bases are a match to TRBD2. The CDR3 totals 19 residues. Trimming removed 4 bases from V and 3 bases from J; junction bases left unmatched: 16. Looked up from germline, CDR1 is LGHNA and CDR2 is YSLEER.

The J gene is TRBJ2-1, the V gene TRBV24-1, with TRBD1 matching over 7 bases. This CDR3 comprises 17 residues. The germline CDR1 and CDR2 sequences are KGHDR and SFDVKD. J was trimmed by 0 bases and V by 5 bases; bases with no gene match: 9. Here the CDR3 reads CATSGRQGKSSYNEQFF. Here the CDR3 DNA reads TGTGCCACCAGTGGCCGACAGGGAAAGAGCTCCTACAATGAGCAGTTCTTC.

The chain combines TRBV5-5 with TRBJ2-1; D is perhaps TRBD1 (5 bases). Per the germline V gene, CDR1 is SGHKS and CDR2 is YYEKEE (reference sequence). Trimming pared 0 bases from V and 2 bases from J, leaving 9 bases between. This CDR3 spans 15 amino acids. The chain's CDR3 is CASSLAQVTYNEQFF. Here the CDR3 DNA reads TGTGCCAGCAGCTTGGCACAGGTCACCTACAATGAGCAGTTCTTC.

This chain joins TRBV2 and TRBJ2-1; 7 bases match TRBD2. From germline, CDR1 is SNHLY and CDR2 FYNNEI. CDR3 length equals 19 residues. The junction had 23 bases not matched to a gene; V was cut back by 3 bases and J by 9 bases. CDR3 region: CASSDDTRGSVTSAGEQFF. For the CDR3, the DNA is TGTGCCAGCAGTGACGACACCCGAGGTTCCGTAACTAGCGCGGGTGAGCAGTTCTTC.